The next 24 T cell receptor beta chains were all read from a single sample in a study of CD8 T cells in Susac syndrome. Random-hexamer reverse transcription was applied to roughly 0.45 to 1 ug RNA. One entry per CDR3 protein results from TCRdb running MiXCR on the immunoSEQ multiplex PCR reads. The table records a few hundred thousand distinct CDR3 sequences, 92% of them present only once. Input material: CD4+ T cells from PBMCs. Every receptor here comes from a human donor with multiple sclerosis.

The rearrangement links TRBV7-2 to TRBJ2-7; tentative D call: TRBD1 (6 bases). Germline CDR1 reads SGHTA; CDR2 reads FQGNSA. Deletions cut 4 bases from V and 2 bases from J, with 12 bases between. The CDR3 covers 14 residues. The CDR3 region is CASSWNRAAYEQYF. Written as DNA, the CDR3 is TGTGCCAGCAGCTGGAACAGGGCTGCCTACGAGCAGTACTTC.

The V call is TRBV6-5, the J call TRBJ1-2, with 8 bases fitting TRBD1. The V gene end was trimmed by 5 bases and the J gene end by 5 bases; junction bases not matched to a gene: 10. CDR3 length: 15 residues. The germline V gene encodes CDR1 MNHEY and CDR2 SVGAGI. CDR3 region: CASSRTPGQEYGYTF. DNA for the CDR3: TGTGCCAGCAGTCGGACTCCGGGACAGGAATATGGCTACACCTTC.

The chain couples TRBV6-6 to TRBJ2-1; D is perhaps TRBD2 (6 bases). CDR3 length: 12 residues. Per the germline V gene, CDR1 is MNHNY and CDR2 is SVGAGI (reference sequence). Between the trimmed V and J ends, which lost 8 bases and 9 bases, there was a span of 14 bases. CDR3 bases: TGTGCCAGCCTACTAACAGCGGGTGAGCAGTTCTTC. It encodes CASLLTAGEQFF.

The J gene is TRBJ1-1, the V gene TRBV6-2 or TRBV6-3, with a tentative D call TRBD1 (5 bases). Per the germline V gene, CDR1 is MNHEY and CDR2 is SVGEGT. CDR3 length: 17 residues. V was cut by 2 bases and J by 0 bases, with 16 bases left in between. The CDR3 loop is CASSYVAGRRLNTEAFF. The CDR3 DNA reads TGTGCCAGCAGTTACGTTGCAGGGCGGAGATTGAACACTGAAGCTTTCTTT.

The chain combines TRBV7-3 with TRBJ2-5; TRBD2 aligns across 7 bases. The CDR3 covers 14 residues. After removal of 7 bases from V and 5 bases from J, the junction contained 10 bases not matched to a gene. Germline lookup yields CDR1 SGHTA and CDR2 FQGTGA. The CDR3 reads CASNPLARGETQYF. CDR3 sequence (DNA): TGTGCCAGCAACCCACTAGCGCGTGGGGAGACCCAGTACTTC.

The genes are TRBV7-9 and TRBJ1-1; D is uncertain. Germline CDR1 SEHNR, CDR2 FQNEAQ (reference sequence). V was cut by 5 bases and J by 3 bases, with 13 bases left in between. CDR3 length: 14 amino acids. CDR3 sequence (DNA): TGTGCCAGCAGCAGAGAGGGCGGGTACACTGAAGCTTTCTTT. Amino acid sequence: CASSREGGYTEAFF.

This clonotype was seen more than once but under ten times. This chain joins TRBV20-1 and TRBJ2-1; 10 nucleotides match TRBD2. With 6 bases clipped from V and 8 bases from J, the junction kept 13 bases outside the gene matches. This CDR3 contains 15 residues. Germline V gives CDR1 DFQATT, CDR2 SNEGSKA (reference sequence). The CDR3 sequence is CSAGKASGSRHEQFF. The CDR3 DNA reads TGCAGTGCGGGGAAGGCTAGCGGGAGTCGGCATGAGCAGTTCTTC.

The rearrangement uses TRBV28 and TRBJ1-1; D not resolved. Germline CDR1 and CDR2: MDHEN and SYDVKM. The V and J ends lost 3 bases and 5 bases respectively, with 10 bases between them. CDR3 length: 13 amino acids. CDR3 region: CASSLDGLTEAFF. CDR3 bases: TGTGCCAGCAGTTTGGACGGATTGACTGAAGCTTTCTTT.

With regard to this clonotype: Its ends do not fully match the called genes, so a read error is possible. This chain joins TRBV5-1 and TRBJ2-2; 9 bases fit TRBD2. Germline CDR1 SGHRS, CDR2 YFSETQ. This CDR3 spans 16 amino acids. The CDR3 region is CASRISGGAKTGELFF. The CDR3 DNA reads as TGCGCCAGCCGGATTAGCGGGGGCGCGAAAACCGGGGAGCTGTTTTTT.

The V gene is TRBV20-1, the J gene TRBJ2-3; 8 bases fit TRBD2. Germline values: CDR1 DFQATT, CDR2 SNEGSKA (reference sequence). With V trimmed by 6 bases and J by 2 bases, 7 bases remained unmatched. CDR3 length equals 14 residues. CDR3 DNA: TGCAGTGCCTGGGCGGGGGGCGACACAGATACGCAGTATTTT. Translated, it gives CSAWAGGDTDTQYF.

This chain uses TRBV12-5 with TRBJ2-1, with 8 bases identical to TRBD2. This CDR3 is built from 14 residues. Per the germline V gene, CDR1 is LGHNT and CDR2 is FRNRAP. The V segment lost 5 bases and the J segment 8 bases; nucleotides outside the gene matches: 8. CDR3 residues: CASGQRTSNHEQFF. The CDR3, as DNA: TGTGCTAGTGGTCAACGGACTAGCAACCATGAGCAGTTCTTC.

The gene calls are TRBV5-1 and TRBJ2-7; TRBD2 matches 8 bases. Trimming cost V 1 base and J 0 bases; bases outside gene matches: 3. The CDR3 is 15 residues long. Germline CDR1 is SGHRS and CDR2 is YFSETQ. The DNA for the CDR3 is TGCGCCAGCAGCTTGAACGCGGGGGGCTCCTACGAGCAGTACTTC. It is translated as CASSLNAGGSYEQYF.

V is TRBV12-3 or TRBV12-4 and J is TRBJ1-6; 7 bases agree with TRBD1. This CDR3 contains 14 residues. J lost 8 bases, V lost 4 bases, and 5 bases had no gene match. In DNA, the CDR3 is TGTGCCAGCAGTTCCGGGACAGTAGATTCACCCCTCCACTTT. Its translation is CASSSGTVDSPLHF.

The chain couples TRBV24-1 to TRBJ2-2; D gene ambiguous. Germline CDR1 reads KGHDR; CDR2 reads SFDVKD. The V end lost 4 bases, the J end lost 2 bases, and 19 bases lay between the germline ends. CDR3 length: 18 amino acids. CDR3 bases: TGTGCCACCAGTGACCGGACCCCAAGTGGTATCAACACCGGGGAGCTGTTTTTT. It yields the protein CATSDRTPSGINTGELFF.

This chain links TRBV4-1 with TRBJ1-5; no reliable D call. The germline V and J ends were trimmed by 0 bases and 6 bases, with 12 bases remaining between them. The length of the CDR3 is 15 residues. Germline V gene lookup returns CDR1 MGHRA and CDR2 YSYEKL. CDR3 bases: TGCGCCAGCAGCCAAGAGGGAGTTAGGAGTCAGCCCCAGCATTTT. Its protein product is CASSQEGVRSQPQHF.

The rearrangement joins TRBV7-9 to TRBJ1-4, with TRBD1 identical over 9 bases. Germline V CDR1 and CDR2: SEHNR, FQNEAQ (reference sequence). The CDR3 totals 14 residues. J lost 8 bases, V lost 5 bases, and 6 bases had no gene match. CDR3 DNA sequence: TGTGCCAGCAGCACCCCCGGGACAGGGGAAAAACTGTTTTTT. Translated: CASSTPGTGEKLFF.

J is TRBJ1-5 and V is TRBV6-5; 7 bases agree with TRBD1. The ends lost 2 bases at V and 4 bases at J; junction bases unmatched: 11. Germline V gene data show CDR1 as MNHEY and CDR2 as SVGAGI. The CDR3 runs 17 residues. This CDR3 reads CASSYVPLRQGNQPQHF. CDR3 nucleotide sequence: TGTGCCAGCAGTTACGTGCCTTTGAGACAGGGTAATCAGCCCCAGCATTTT.

For this clonotype: One end of the junction does not line up with germline, which may come from a read error. This chain links TRBV11-2 with TRBJ1-4; D unresolved. The CDR3 consists of 12 residues. Germline CDR1 and CDR2: SGHAT and FQNNGV. CDR3 nucleotides: TGTGCCAGCAGCATAGAGGGATCAAAACTGTTTTTT. Translation: CASSIEGSKLFF.

J is TRBJ2-1 and V is TRBV7-9, with D possibly matching TRBD2 (6 bases). Germline V gene lookup returns CDR1 SEHNR and CDR2 FQNEAQ (reference sequence). CDR3 length equals 14 residues. V dropped 0 bases and J dropped 6 bases, with 9 bases sitting between them. CDR3 sequence: CASSLAVAANEQFF. The CDR3 DNA follows: TGTGCCAGCAGCTTAGCGGTAGCGGCCAATGAGCAGTTCTTC.

The rearrangement links TRBV27 to TRBJ2-1, with TRBD2 matching 15 bases. The V and J ends lost 4 bases and 5 bases, in that order; junction bases with no gene match: 6. The CDR3 is 17 amino acids. In germline, CDR1 is MNHEY, CDR2 SMNVEV (reference sequence). CDR3: CASSSGTSGRINNEQFF. The CDR3 coding sequence is TGTGCCAGCAGTTCAGGGACTAGCGGGAGGATCAACAATGAGCAGTTCTTC.

The chain employs TRBV24-1 and TRBJ2-7, with no clear D. Trimming left V 1 base short and J 6 bases short, with 18 bases between. Per germline, CDR1 KGHDR and CDR2 SFDVKD. The CDR3 length is 16 residues. CDR3 DNA sequence: TGTGCCACCAGTGATTTAGGCGTGGGCTTCTACTGCGAGCAGTACTTC. Translation: CATSDLGVGFYCEQYF.

The CDR3 nucleotides read TGTGCCAGCAGCTTCCCCCCGGGACAGCAGAGAAACACCATATATTTT. Encoded protein: CASSFPPGQQRNTIYF. V is TRBV7-2 and J is TRBJ1-3, with TRBD1 matching over 7 bases. Germline values: CDR1 SGHTA, CDR2 FQGNSA. Trimming at V came to 3 bases and at J to 5 bases, leaving 10 bases not matched to a gene. This CDR3 has 16 amino acids. Using reference TRBV7-2 and TRBJ1-3 for the parts outside the CDR3, the full variable domain is GAGVSQSPSNKVTEKGKDVELRCDPISGHTALYWYRQSLGQGLEFLIYFQGNSAPDKSGLPSDRFSAERTGGSVSTLTIQRTQQEDSAVYLCASSFPPGQQRNTIYFGEGSWLTVV.

Here the CDR3 DNA reads TGTGCCAGCAGCTCCGGGCTGGTCAATCAGCCCCAGCATTTT. Protein: CASSSGLVNQPQHF. J is TRBJ1-5 and V is TRBV7-2, with D unclear. The V end was cut by 4 bases, the J end by 3 bases, with 10 bases between. The germline V gene has CDR1 SGHTA and CDR2 FQGNSA. There are 14 residues in the CDR3.

The rearrangement joins TRBV19 to TRBJ2-7; 9 positions agree with TRBD2. The CDR3 covers 13 residues. Trimming cost V 5 bases and J 5 bases; bases outside gene matches: 4. CDR1 LNHDA and CDR2 SQIVND come from the germline V gene (reference sequence). CDR3 loop: CASSGLAGNEQYF. The CDR3 nucleotides are TGTGCCAGTAGTGGCCTAGCGGGAAACGAGCAGTACTTC.